These T cell receptor beta chains were read from a single sample in a study of CD8 T cells in ankylosing spondylitis. Via MiXCR, TCRdb re-called the 5' RACE reads, giving one row per CDR3 protein. The sample carries 200,000 to 300,000 distinct CDR3 sequences, roughly a tenth recorded once. Input material: blood, either unsorted or a sorted T cell fraction (not recorded which). The receptors shown here come from a male donor with ankylosing spondylitis or in good health (not recorded which). Both conserved end residues are part of each CDR3. The D gene is left open where the match is weak. Rows give clone size only sometimes, using once, few, many, or a class for an expanded clone.

d_gene	v_gene	abundance	j_gene	CDR3aa	CDR3nt
-	TRBV5-6	many	TRBJ1-1	CASSRRDGGTEAFF	TGTGCCAGCAGCCGCAGGGATGGGGGCACTGAAGCTTTCTTT
-	TRBV27	many	TRBJ1-3	CASRTASGNTIYF	TGTGCCAGTAGGACAGCTTCTGGAAACACCATATATTTT
-	TRBV12-3/TRBV12-4	few	TRBJ2-7	CASSPGGRGGTEQYF	TGTGCCAGCAGTCCAGGCGGACGGGGTGGAACTGAGCAGTACTTC
-	TRBV30	many	TRBJ2-7	CAWSVEASTPYEQYF	TGTGCCTGGAGTGTAGAGGCCAGCACTCCCTACGAGCAGTACTTC
TRBD1	TRBV27	many	TRBJ2-1	CASSFKGQGVGPYNEQFF	TGTGCCAGCAGTTTTAAGGGACAGGGGGTAGGTCCCTACAATGAGCAGTTCTTC
TRBD1	TRBV20-1	many	TRBJ2-3	CSGVGGHTQYF	TGCAGTGGTGTAGGGGGCCATACGCAGTATTTT
TRBD2	TRBV7-2	few	TRBJ2-3	CASSAGLAGAPDTQYF	TGTGCCAGCAGCGCCGGACTAGCGGGGGCACCAGATACGCAGTATTTT
-	TRBV5-1	-	TRBJ2-1	CASSSGLPYNEQFF	TGCGCCAGCAGCTCGGGACTCCCCTACAATGAGCAGTTCTTC
-	TRBV7-2	many	TRBJ2-7	CATESNSASSGEQYF	TGTGCCACCGAGTCAAATTCTGCATCATCAGGCGAGCAGTACTTC
TRBD1	TRBV25-1	many	TRBJ2-2	CASSDPRQGASGELFF	TGTGCCAGCAGTGACCCAAGACAGGGGGCGTCCGGGGAGCTGTTTTTT
-	TRBV7-9	many	TRBJ1-1	CASSVTAVNTEAFF	TGTGCCAGCAGCGTGACAGCAGTGAACACTGAAGCTTTCTTT
TRBD1	TRBV5-5	-	TRBJ1-1	CASSPGQGAHIEAFF	TGTGCCAGCAGCCCGGGACAGGGGGCGCATATTGAAGCTTTCTTT
-	TRBV5-1	many	TRBJ2-1	CASSQMTDNEQFF	TGCGCCAGCAGCCAAATGACAGACAATGAGCAGTTCTTC
-	TRBV25-1	many	TRBJ2-5	CASSEAGTGQETQYF	TGTGCCAGCAGTGAAGCTGGGACGGGCCAAGAGACCCAGTACTTC
TRBD1	TRBV25-1	few	TRBJ1-5	CAIPRDSANQPQHF	TGTGCCATTCCCCGGGACAGCGCCAATCAGCCCCAGCATTTT
-	TRBV19	many	TRBJ1-6	CASKDPADSPLHF	TGTGCCAGTAAGGACCCAGCAGATTCACCCCTCCACTTT
-	TRBV5-5	many	TRBJ2-5	CASSWEETQYF	TGTGCCAGCAGTTGGGAGGAGACCCAGTACTTC
-	TRBV3-1	-	TRBJ2-7	CASSPRRGARSSYEQYF	TGTGCCAGCAGTCCAAGGAGGGGAGCCCGGAGCTCCTACGAGCAGTACTTC
TRBD1	TRBV7-9	many	TRBJ1-1	CASSFGTVQNTEAFF	TGTGCCAGCAGCTTTGGGACAGTACAGAACACTGAAGCTTTCTTT
TRBD2	TRBV12-3/TRBV12-4	many	TRBJ2-3	CASSFRGGFTDTQYF	TGTGCCAGCAGTTTTCGGGGGGGCTTCACAGATACGCAGTATTTT
TRBD2	TRBV12-3/TRBV12-4	many	TRBJ2-5	CASSLRAGGPKTQYF	TGTGCCAGCAGTTTACGGGCGGGGGGGCCGAAGACCCAGTACTTC
-	TRBV6-5	many	TRBJ2-7	CASSYSQGGERYEQYF	TGTGCCAGCAGTTACTCCCAAGGCGGGGAAAGGTACGAGCAGTACTTC
-	TRBV29-1	-	TRBJ1-1	CSVRPVGNTEVFF	TGCAGCGTTCGCCCTGTAGGGAACACTGAAGTTTTCTTT
-	TRBV20-1	many	TRBJ1-1	CSARAGAQNTEAFF	TGCAGTGCTAGAGCAGGGGCACAGAACACTGAAGCTTTCTTT
TRBD2	TRBV2	-	TRBJ2-7	CASSEVPSGSYEQYF	TGTGCCAGCAGTGAAGTGCCTAGCGGGTCCTACGAGCAGTACTTC
-	TRBV30	-	TRBJ2-7	CAWRVTVSHEQYF	TGTGCCTGGAGGGTGACAGTGTCGCACGAGCAGTACTTC
-	TRBV12-3/TRBV12-4	-	TRBJ2-3	CASMDGTSTDTQYF	TGTGCCAGCATGGACGGGACTAGCACAGATACGCAGTATTTT
TRBD2	TRBV12-3/TRBV12-4	many	TRBJ2-7	CASSRAGRPTEQYF	TGTGCCAGCAGTCGAGCGGGACGGCCGACGGAGCAGTACTTC
-	TRBV5-1	many	TRBJ2-3	CASSLTQGADTQYF	TGCGCCAGCAGCCTAACGCAGGGAGCAGATACGCAGTATTTT
-	TRBV29-1	many	TRBJ1-1	CSVGAGVNTEAFF	TGCAGCGTTGGGGCGGGGGTAAACACTGAAGCTTTCTTT